This T cell receptor beta chain is drawn from a study of blood T cell repertoires in COVID-19. Study information: COVID-19 samples from acute and convalescent phases originated in the United States, Italy and Spain. In each case, the material was cDNA or gDNA derived from T cells, B-cell-depleted T cells, or PBMCs.

How the authors handled the data: Scientists estimated how many nucleated cells there were by amplifying reference gene primers. Data came from immunoSEQ multiplex PCR; TCRdb stores just in-frame clones and leaves some out. That table is the source of V, J and clone size, and D and trimming were worked out from the DNA. Of tens of thousands of clones listed, approximately 86% are singletons. The CDR3 has 17 residues. Germline lookup yields CDR1 SGHRS and CDR2 YFSETQ. Unmatched junction bases numbered 11, after V lost 3 bases and J lost 5 bases. The sequencing input was peripheral blood. The V and J genes are TRBV5-1 and TRBJ2-1, with 10 bases lining up with TRBD2. This TCR was recovered from a man aged 55 to 69 with active COVID-19. The CDR3 reads CASSSPAGLASNNEQFF. DNA of the CDR3: TGCGCCAGCAGCTCCCCCGCGGGACTAGCGAGCAACAATGAGCAGTTCTTC.